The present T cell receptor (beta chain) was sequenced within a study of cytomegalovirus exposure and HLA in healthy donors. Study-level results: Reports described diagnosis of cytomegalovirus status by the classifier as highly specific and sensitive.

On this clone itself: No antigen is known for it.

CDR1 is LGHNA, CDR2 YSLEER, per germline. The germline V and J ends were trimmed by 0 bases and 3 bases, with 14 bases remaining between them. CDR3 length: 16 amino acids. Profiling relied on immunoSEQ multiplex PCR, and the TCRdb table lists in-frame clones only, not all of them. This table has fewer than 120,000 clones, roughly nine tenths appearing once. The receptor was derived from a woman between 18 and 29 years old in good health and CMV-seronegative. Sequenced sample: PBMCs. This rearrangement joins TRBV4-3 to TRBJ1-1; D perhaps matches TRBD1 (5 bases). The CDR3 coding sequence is TGCGCCAGCAGCCAAGATGGAAGGGGAGGGGACACTGAAGCTTTCTTT. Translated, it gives CASSQDGRGGDTEAFF.